This T cell receptor (beta chain) was obtained from a study of PD-L1 blockade in urothelial cancer (TCRdb year 2017). Turning to the overall study: Therapy was started around 2014 for all patients, and atezolizumab 1,200 mg was administered intravenously every 3 weeks. An ECOG performance status of 0 or 1 was recorded for the patients, and 0 to 3 prior chemotherapy regimens had been received by the patients. Pretreatment blood TCR-seq was available for nearly 30 patients, at least one posttreatment blood collection was obtained for approximately 24 patients, and tumor TCR-seq was available for approximately 24 patients. Durable clinical benefit was achieved by nine patients but not by the remaining 20. About nine tenths of the roughly 29 patients were males with bladder-origin urothelial cancer, and about 65% of the 29 reported a prior smoking history. In the same patients, whole exome sequencing and RNA sequencing of pretreatment tumors were performed in addition to TCR sequencing. A median of around 150,000 T cells and 83,000 or so unique TCRs was obtained from blood samples, and a median clonality of roughly 0.082 was observed. The study, an exploratory multi-omic analysis, examined somatic, immune and clinical correlates of response to PD-L1 blockade with atezolizumab in urothelial cancer. Pretreatment tumor samples, along with matched peripheral blood collected serially before and after atezolizumab treatment, underwent TCR sequencing. Progression-free survival longer than 6 months counted as durable clinical benefit, and TCR features were additionally tested against both progression-free and overall survival. Blood samples were analyzed at two time points: 3 weeks after treatment start (second dose) and 6 weeks after treatment start.

The CDR3 contains 16 residues, cysteine and phenylalanine counted. Left in the record is the CDR3 DNA by itself, 48 bases read in frame from the first base. CDR1 and CDR2 (SGHTS, YDEGEE) derive from the germline V gene. Comments on this clone: Its antigen is currently not known. Compared with germline, one end of the junction differs, possibly owing to a read error. The sample has other DNA sequences that encode this CDR3 too.

Synthetic TCR analog templates were spiked into each PCR to estimate absolute template abundance from read counts. TCRbeta CDR3 regions were amplified from genomic DNA with bias-controlled V and J gene primers using the immunoSEQ assay. Rearranged TCRbeta segments were sequenced at approximately 20X coverage. In the authors' own workflow: Clustering was used to correct sequencing errors, and CDR3s were annotated against IMGT to assign V, D and J genes. Downstream analyses used only productive TCRbeta rearrangements, leaving out any out-of-frame or stop-codon sequences. Clonality was calculated as one minus the Shannon entropy normalized by the log of the number of unique productive sequences. Fisher's exact test with Benjamini-Hochberg correction, using a cutoff of adjusted p below 0.01, was how clones that differed between time points or between blood and tumor were identified. Imported from immuneACCESS, the table was reduced by TCRdb to in-frame sequences with V and J called. These copies leave out some clones; in studies compared against another copy, an unresolved V gene accounts for under half, and the cause of the remainder is not known. V, J and clone size are those of that table, while D and trimming were read from the DNA. The sample table records approximately 90,000 clones; 84% of these occur just once. Around 1.9% of the sample rests with the top ten.

Beyond this particular receptor, the publication reports: Patients with durable benefit showed greater expansion of tumor-associated TCR clones in peripheral blood 3 weeks after starting treatment (n ≈ 22, p = 0.022). A pretreatment peripheral blood TCR clonality below the median was linked to improved progression-free and overall survival. Small sample size (n ≈ 30) and many exploratory analyses mean the results are intended to be hypothesis-generating.

Reading the label with the study, this specimen's time point is: pretreatment peripheral blood. A cohort of approximately 31 patients with locally advanced or metastatic urothelial carcinoma, treated at Memorial Sloan Kettering on a trial protocol, was included. Peripheral blood mononuclear cells were collected pretreatment and during treatment, with between 1 and 8 total time points obtained per patient. The Qiagen DNeasy Blood extraction kit was used to purify genomic DNA from total PBMCs and tumor samples. PBMCs were collected pretreatment and during treatment, and were isolated and stored as previously described.

The source of this sequence is a man in his sixties with urothelial cancer. The sequence joins TRBV5-8 to TRBJ2-5; TRBD2 fits 8 bases in the junction. Sequencing was performed on PBMCs, taken around atezolizumab (anti-PD-L1) treatment. The CDR3 here reads CASSSLYAGGEETQYF. The DNA sequence reads TGTGCCAGCAGCTCGCTGTATGCGGGAGGCGAAGAGACCCAATACTTC.